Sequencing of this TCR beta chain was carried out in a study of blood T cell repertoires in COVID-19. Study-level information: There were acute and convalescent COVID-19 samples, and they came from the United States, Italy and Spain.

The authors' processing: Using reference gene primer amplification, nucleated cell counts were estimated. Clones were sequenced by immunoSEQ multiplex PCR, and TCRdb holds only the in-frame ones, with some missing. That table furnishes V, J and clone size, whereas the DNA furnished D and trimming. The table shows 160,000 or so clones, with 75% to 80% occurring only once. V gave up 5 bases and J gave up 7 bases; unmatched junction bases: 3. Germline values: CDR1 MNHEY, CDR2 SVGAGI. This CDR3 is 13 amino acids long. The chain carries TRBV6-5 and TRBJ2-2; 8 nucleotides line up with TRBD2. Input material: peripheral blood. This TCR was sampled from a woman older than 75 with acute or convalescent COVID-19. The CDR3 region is CASSRAGGGELFF. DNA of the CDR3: TGTGCCAGCAGTCGGGCGGGAGGCGGGGAGCTGTTTTTT.